One sample yielded the 8 T cell receptor beta chains listed below, sequenced in a study of blood T cell repertoires in COVID-19 (dated by TCRdb to 2018 to 2021). Library creation used the immunoSEQ multiplex PCR assay. This immuneACCESS table, as held by TCRdb, lists in-frame sequences with V and J called but not all clones. Of the missing ones, under half trace to an unresolved V gene in checked studies; the others have no known cause. This sample is represented by about 200,000 clones; about 78% of them were singletons. 5.5% to 8.5% of the sample belongs to the ten largest clones. The sequenced material came from peripheral blood. The receptors come from a woman aged 70-85 years with acute or convalescent COVID-19.

The CDR3 spells CASTYEGAPNEKLFF. DNA for the CDR3: TGTGCCAGCACGTATGAGGGGGCCCCTAATGAAAAACTGTTTTTT. The V and J genes are TRBV6-5 and TRBJ1-4; TRBD1 matches 7 bases. Per germline, CDR1 MNHEY and CDR2 SVGAGI. The CDR3 is 15 amino acids. V was pared by 7 bases and J by 3 bases, with 8 bases of the junction left unmatched.

Only a few counts were recorded for this clone. The rearrangement uses TRBV15 and TRBJ2-7, with 7 bases matching TRBD1. The CDR3 length is 17 residues. Trimming at V came to 0 bases and at J to 6 bases, leaving 14 bases not matched to a gene. Per germline, CDR1 LNHNV and CDR2 YYDKDF (reference sequence). This CDR3 reads CATSREGGRDRVGEQYF. The CDR3 DNA sequence: TGTGCCACCAGCAGAGAAGGAGGTCGAGACAGGGTCGGCGAGCAGTACTTC. The full variable domain, with the rest looked up from reference TRBV15 and TRBJ2-7, is DAMVIQNPRYQVTQFGKPVTLSCSQTLNHNVMYWYQQKSSQAPKLLFHYYDKDFNNEADTPDNFQSRRPNTSFCFLDIRSPGLGDTAMYLCATSREGGRDRVGEQYFGPGTRLTVT.

This chain joins TRBV29-1 and TRBJ2-7, with a tentative D call TRBD2 (5 bases). In germline, CDR1 is SQVTM, CDR2 ANQGSEA. The CDR3 contains 11 residues. V lost 4 bases and J 5 bases, leaving 9 bases between the germline ends. The chain's CDR3 is CSVGTGNEQYF. CDR3 nucleotide sequence: TGCAGCGTTGGGACGGGGAACGAGCAGTACTTC.

This CDR3 reads CASSLMAGGGGELFF. CDR3 bases: TGTGCCAGCAGCCTAATGGCAGGGGGCGGCGGGGAGCTGTTTTTT. This rearrangement joins TRBV5-8 to TRBJ2-2; 8 nucleotides line up with TRBD1. CDR3 size: 15 residues. Germline trimming cut 4 bases from V and 7 bases from J; bases unmatched to any gene: 9. CDR1 is SGHTS, CDR2 YDEGEE, per germline.

This sequence joins TRBV6-2 or TRBV6-3 and TRBJ1-4; 9 nucleotides line up with TRBD1. Per the germline V gene, CDR1 is MNHEY and CDR2 is SVGEGT. The J segment lost 5 bases and the V segment lost 4 bases, leaving 8 bases of the junction unmatched. The CDR3 length is 16 residues. CDR3 protein: CASSSWGQGKNEKLFF. The CDR3 DNA is TGTGCCAGCAGTTCATGGGGACAGGGAAAGAATGAAAAACTGTTTTTT.

J is TRBJ2-2 and V is TRBV7-2; TRBD2 might be the D (6 bases). The CDR3 loop spans 17 amino acids. The germline CDR1 and CDR2 sequences are SGHTA and FQGNSA. The V end was cut by 5 bases, the J end by 2 bases, with 18 bases between. The CDR3 region is CASSQLGRAGNTGELFF. CDR3 bases: TGTGCCAGCAGCCAACTGGGACGGGCGGGAAACACCGGGGAGCTGTTTTTT.

The V gene is TRBV5-8, the J gene TRBJ1-5, with D possibly matching TRBD1 (5 bases). The germline V gene encodes CDR1 SGHTS and CDR2 YDEGEE. Trimming removed 0 bases from V and 4 bases from J, with 11 bases in between. This CDR3 region has 15 residues. In nucleotides, the CDR3 is TGTGCCAGCAGCTTGGAGGCAGGGCCAAATCAGCCCCAGCATTTT. As protein: CASSLEAGPNQPQHF.

The rearrangement links TRBV9 to TRBJ2-1, with D unresolved. Trimming left V 4 bases short and J 3 bases short, with 20 bases between. This CDR3 spans 17 amino acids. Germline CDR1 SGDLS, CDR2 YYNGEE. CDR3 sequence (DNA): TGTGCCAGCAGCTCGCGCTTCCTTCGGGTGGACTACAATGAGCAGTTCTTC. Translating it yields CASSSRFLRVDYNEQFF.